The 25 T cell receptor beta chains listed next were all sequenced from one sample in a study of cytomegalovirus exposure and HLA in healthy donors. PCR primers comprised 60 Vbeta and 13 Jbeta primers. Sequencing was performed with immunoSEQ multiplex PCR; in TCRdb, only in-frame clones are kept and a portion is missing. The repertoire includes 150,000 to 250,000 clones, around 79% of them detected once, and approximately 4.7% sits in the top ten. Sequencing used PBMCs. These receptors were taken from a woman aged 25 to 39 in good health and CMV-seropositive.

The chain joins TRBV27 to TRBJ1-2, with 12 nucleotides matching TRBD1. This CDR3 has 17 amino acids. The J segment lost 3 bases and the V segment lost 6 bases, leaving 11 bases of the junction unmatched. From germline, CDR1 is MNHEY and CDR2 SMNVEV (reference sequence). The CDR3 DNA is TGTGCCAGCAGAAAACCCGGGACAGGGGGCCGGGACTATGGCTACACCTTC. It encodes CASRKPGTGGRDYGYTF.

This chain uses TRBV7-9 with TRBJ2-1, with TRBD2 matching 10 bases. This CDR3 spans 17 amino acids. Germline CDR1 SEHNR, CDR2 FQNEAQ (reference sequence). The V and J ends lost 0 bases and 9 bases, in that order; junction bases with no gene match: 11. CDR3 sequence (DNA): TGTGCCAGCAGCTTAGCGGCTAGCGGGAGTTTTAAGGGTGAGCAGTTCTTC. This gives the protein CASSLAASGSFKGEQFF.

The chain has TRBV19 and TRBJ2-7; tentatively, D is TRBD2 (6 bases). From germline, CDR1 is LNHDA and CDR2 SQIVND (reference sequence). The CDR3 contains 11 residues. Deletions cut 9 bases from V and 6 bases from J, with 12 bases between. The CDR3 sequence is CASGTRIEQYF. The CDR3 DNA reads as TGTGCCAGCGGGACTCGTATCGAGCAGTACTTC.

The chain links TRBV25-1 to TRBJ1-1; no definite D call. Between the trimmed V and J ends, which lost 8 bases and 6 bases, there was a span of 19 bases. The CDR3 has 14 residues. Germline V gene data show CDR1 as MGHDK and CDR2 as SYGVNS. CDR3 DNA sequence: TGTGCCAGCGGGGATAGTGGACGGGAATCTGAAGCTTTCTTT. This translates into CASGDSGRESEAFF.

The chain joins TRBV6-5 to TRBJ1-4; maybe TRBD1 (5 bases). The CDR3 loop spans 13 amino acids. Germline loops: CDR1 MNHEY, CDR2 SVGAGI. V lost 6 bases to trimming and J lost 3 bases, with 8 bases between them. CDR3 nucleotides: TGTGCCAGCAGGGACATTTCTAATGAAAAACTGTTTTTT. This codes for CASRDISNEKLFF.

The rearrangement links TRBV19 to TRBJ1-1; D call uncertain. Germline CDR1 is LNHDA and CDR2 is SQIVND (reference sequence). The CDR3 has 13 amino acids. V shed 7 bases and J shed 0 bases, with 9 bases lying between them. CDR3 loop: CASTAGLNTEAFF. Here the CDR3 DNA reads TGTGCCAGTACCGCCGGTTTGAACACTGAAGCTTTCTTT.

CDR3 in DNA: TGCGCCAGCAGCCAAGCGGGAGCCTACAATGAGCAGTTCTTC. Encoded protein: CASSQAGAYNEQFF. V usage is TRBV5-1 and J usage is TRBJ2-1; 8 bases agree with TRBD2. Germline trimming cut 4 bases from V and 2 bases from J; bases unmatched to any gene: 2. Germline CDR1 and CDR2: SGHRS and YFSETQ. The CDR3 length is 14 residues.

This chain uses TRBV6-1 with TRBJ2-7, with 10 nucleotides matching TRBD2. In germline, CDR1 is MNHNS, CDR2 SASEGT. CDR3 length equals 15 residues. V shed 4 bases, J shed 0 bases, and the junction held 3 bases outside the gene matches. The CDR3 nucleotides read TGTGCCAGCAGTGGAGGACTAGCGGTCTCCTACGAGCAGTACTTC. Its translation: CASSGGLAVSYEQYF.

This clone occurred once. V usage is TRBV11-2 and J usage is TRBJ2-2; no reliable D call. Germline assignment: CDR1 SGHAT and CDR2 FQNNGV. The CDR3 totals 19 residues. Between the trimmed V and J ends, which lost 0 bases and 5 bases, there was a span of 22 bases. The DNA of the CDR3 is TGTGCCAGCAGCTTAGAAATGTCGAGCACCGCCTTGGAGACCGGGGAGCTGTTTTTT. This sequence encodes CASSLEMSSTALETGELFF.

The chain joins TRBV30 to TRBJ2-3; TRBD2 is a possible D gene (5 bases). V was pared by 0 bases and J by 0 bases, with 16 bases between. The CDR3 contains 17 residues. Germline CDR1 GTSNPN, CDR2 SVGIG (reference sequence). CDR3 residues: CAWSVGVVRTSTDTQYF. Written as DNA, the CDR3 is TGTGCCTGGAGTGTAGGCGTTGTCCGGACTAGCACAGATACGCAGTATTTT.

This clone was picked up one time. The chain links TRBV6-5 to TRBJ1-4; D uncertain. The CDR3 length is 15 residues. V lost 4 bases and J lost 3, with 12 bases in between. CDR1 MNHEY and CDR2 SVGAGI come from the germline V gene. CDR3 region: CASSLGSNPNEKLFF. CDR3 nucleotide sequence: TGTGCCAGCAGTTTAGGGAGCAATCCTAATGAAAAACTGTTTTTT.

The chain employs TRBV6-6 and TRBJ2-3; 9 bases align to TRBD2. CDR3 length: 13 residues. Germline trimming cut 7 bases from V and 6 bases from J; bases unmatched to any gene: 5. The germline CDR1 and CDR2 sequences are MNHNY and SVGAGI (reference sequence). This chain's CDR3 is CASIGGGADTQYF. The CDR3 DNA reads as TGTGCCAGCATTGGCGGGGGGGCCGATACGCAGTATTTT.

V is TRBV29-1 and J is TRBJ1-1, with 9 bases identical to TRBD1. The CDR3 runs to 13 residues. Germline-derived CDR1 and CDR2 are SQVTM and ANQGSEA. With 6 bases clipped from V and 1 base from J, the junction kept 3 bases outside the gene matches. CDR3 DNA: TGCAGCGTACGACAGGGGGAGAACACTGAAGCTTTCTTT. It encodes CSVRQGENTEAFF.

The sample holds one count of this clone. This rearrangement joins TRBV7-2 to TRBJ1-5, with D perhaps TRBD1 (5 bases). The V end lost 8 bases, the J end lost 10 bases, and 24 bases lay between the germline ends. Germline assignment: CDR1 SGHTA and CDR2 FQGNSA. There are 15 residues in the CDR3. The CDR3 is CASGPGGIRIIPQHF. In DNA, the CDR3 is TGTGCCAGCGGTCCGGGGGGGATCAGGATCATACCCCAGCATTTT.

The table lists this clone with a count of one. The rearrangement uses TRBV11-2 and TRBJ2-3; tentative D call: TRBD1 (5 bases). Germline CDR1 and CDR2: SGHAT and FQNNGV. V lost 0 bases, J lost 2 bases, and 6 bases lay in between. CDR3 size: 14 residues. CDR3: CASSLDRATDTQYF. The DNA for the CDR3 is TGTGCCAGCAGCTTAGACAGGGCCACAGATACGCAGTATTTT.

This chain uses TRBV11-3 with TRBJ2-5; D perhaps matches TRBD1 (6 bases). Trimming took 2 bases from V and 5 from J, leaving 9 bases between them. The CDR3 has 13 amino acids. In germline, CDR1 is SGHNT, CDR2 YENEEA. The chain's CDR3 is CASSLPGDETQYF. As DNA, the CDR3 is TGTGCCAGCAGCTTACCAGGGGATGAGACCCAGTACTTC.

The V call is TRBV7-8, the J call TRBJ1-4, with a weak D call TRBD1 (5 bases). Per germline, CDR1 SGHVS and CDR2 FQNEAQ. The ends were cut back, 8 bases at V and 8 bases at J, with 18 bases in the middle. The CDR3 sequence is 14 residues long. The CDR3 here is CASRGRRGGEKLFF. The DNA for the CDR3 is TGTGCCAGCCGGGGTCGGAGGGGAGGGGAAAAACTGTTTTTT.

The rearrangement links TRBV6-5 to TRBJ1-2; possible D gene TRBD1, 6 bases. The CDR3 runs to 13 residues. The germline V and J ends were trimmed by 7 bases and 4 bases, with 13 bases remaining between them. Germline V lookup: CDR1 MNHEY, CDR2 SVGAGI. As DNA, the CDR3 is TGTGCCAGCACACGGGGGGGGCTCTATGGCTACACCTTC. This encodes CASTRGGLYGYTF.

V is TRBV6-5 and J is TRBJ1-2, with D perhaps TRBD1 (5 bases). This CDR3 contains 13 residues. The germline V gene has CDR1 MNHEY and CDR2 SVGAGI. The V gene lost 7 bases and the J gene lost 7 bases, with 16 bases spanning the gap. CDR3 sequence: CASTPSGRLGYTF. CDR3 bases: TGTGCCAGCACCCCCTCAGGGCGGCTTGGCTACACCTTC.

Only one count was recorded for this clone. The CDR3, as DNA: TGTGCCAGCAGCCCCCGTCCGAGTAATGAGCAGTTCTTC. This gives the protein CASSPRPSNEQFF. This rearrangement joins TRBV7-8 to TRBJ2-1; D call uncertain. The CDR3 extends over 13 amino acids. Trimming took off 5 bases at V and 7 bases at J, with 12 bases between the two ends. CDR1 and CDR2 (germline): SGHVS, FQNEAQ. Full variable domain (outside the CDR3, taken from reference TRBV7-8 and TRBJ2-1): GAGVSQSPRYKVAKRGQDVALRCDPISGHVSLFWYQQALGQGPEFLTYFQNEAQLDKSGLPSDRFFAERPEGSVSTLKIQRTQQEDSAVYLCASSPRPSNEQFFGPGTRLTVL.

This chain joins TRBV4-2 and TRBJ1-4, with 10 bases fitting TRBD1. V trimming: 1 base; J trimming: 6 bases; junction bases outside the gene matches: 11. This CDR3 is 18 amino acids long. The germline V gene has CDR1 LGHNA and CDR2 YNFKEQ. The DNA of the CDR3 is TGTGCCAGCAGCCAAGTGGTGGGACAGGGGCGATTTGATGAAAAACTGTTTTTT. Translation: CASSQVVGQGRFDEKLFF.

The rearrangement links TRBV11-2 to TRBJ2-5, with 7 bases fitting TRBD1. Trimming cost V 2 bases and J 2 bases; bases outside gene matches: 8. CDR1 is SGHAT, CDR2 FQNNGV, per germline. This CDR3 is 16 amino acids long. CDR3 sequence reads: CASSLPTGLGQETQYF. The CDR3 DNA sequence: TGTGCCAGCAGCTTACCGACAGGGCTGGGGCAAGAGACCCAGTACTTC.

This clone showed up just a few times. The chain is built from TRBV6-1 and TRBJ2-2, with D unclear. Germline loops: CDR1 MNHNS, CDR2 SASEGT. The CDR3 is 16 residues long. V was trimmed by 1 base and J by 0 bases, leaving 9 bases between them. DNA of the CDR3: TGTGCCAGCAGTGAAGGTCAGAACGCGAACACCGGGGAGCTGTTTTTT. Translation: CASSEGQNANTGELFF.

This chain uses TRBV9 with TRBJ2-7, with D unclear. Trimming pared 2 bases from V and 3 bases from J, leaving 9 bases between. Germline assignment: CDR1 SGDLS and CDR2 YYNGEE. This CDR3 contains 13 residues. As DNA, the CDR3 is TGTGCCAGCAGCGTTGGTGCAGACTACGAGCAGTACTTC. It encodes CASSVGADYEQYF.

The chain recombines TRBV6-1 with TRBJ2-7; D uncertain. V dropped 3 bases and J dropped 7 bases, with 13 bases sitting between them. This CDR3 is 13 amino acids long. CDR1 and CDR2 from the germline V gene are MNHNS and SASEGT. The CDR3 protein is CASSEAGLKEQYF. Here the CDR3 DNA reads TGTGCCAGCAGTGAGGCAGGCCTGAAGGAGCAGTACTTC.